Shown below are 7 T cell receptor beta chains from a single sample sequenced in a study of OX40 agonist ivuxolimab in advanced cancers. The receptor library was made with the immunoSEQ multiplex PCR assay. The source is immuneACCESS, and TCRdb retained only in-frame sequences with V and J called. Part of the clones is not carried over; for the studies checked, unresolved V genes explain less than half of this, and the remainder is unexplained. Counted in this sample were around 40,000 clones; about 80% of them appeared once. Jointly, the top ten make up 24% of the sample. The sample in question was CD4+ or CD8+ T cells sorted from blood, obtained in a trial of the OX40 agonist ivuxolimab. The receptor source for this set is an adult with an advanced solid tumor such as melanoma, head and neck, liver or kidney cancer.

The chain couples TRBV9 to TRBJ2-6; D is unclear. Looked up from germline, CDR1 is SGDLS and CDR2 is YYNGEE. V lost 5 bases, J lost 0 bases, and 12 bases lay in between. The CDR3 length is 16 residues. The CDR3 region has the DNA TGTGCCAGCAGTTCTGACCGGAGCTCTGGGGCCAACGTCCTGACTTTC. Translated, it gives CASSSDRSSGANVLTF.

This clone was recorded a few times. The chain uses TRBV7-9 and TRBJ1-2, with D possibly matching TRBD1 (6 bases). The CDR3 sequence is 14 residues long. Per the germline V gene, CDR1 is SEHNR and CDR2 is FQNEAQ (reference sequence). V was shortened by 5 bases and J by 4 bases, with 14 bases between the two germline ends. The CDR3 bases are TGTGCCAGCAGCCCGCGACAGGCCGCCTATGGCTACACCTTC. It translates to CASSPRQAAYGYTF.

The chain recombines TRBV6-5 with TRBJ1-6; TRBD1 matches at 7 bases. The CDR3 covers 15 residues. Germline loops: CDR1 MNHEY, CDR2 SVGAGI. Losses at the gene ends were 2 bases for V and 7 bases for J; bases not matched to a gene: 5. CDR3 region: CASSYEPGGNSPLHF. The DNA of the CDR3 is TGTGCCAGCAGTTACGAGCCAGGGGGAAATTCACCCCTCCACTTT.

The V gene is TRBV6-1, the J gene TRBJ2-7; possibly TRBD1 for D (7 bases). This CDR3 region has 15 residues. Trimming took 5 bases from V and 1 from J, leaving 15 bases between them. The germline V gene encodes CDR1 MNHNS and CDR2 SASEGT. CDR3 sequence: CASSLQGGPSYEQYF. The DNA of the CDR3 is TGTGCCAGCAGTCTCCAGGGGGGTCCTTCCTACGAGCAGTACTTC.

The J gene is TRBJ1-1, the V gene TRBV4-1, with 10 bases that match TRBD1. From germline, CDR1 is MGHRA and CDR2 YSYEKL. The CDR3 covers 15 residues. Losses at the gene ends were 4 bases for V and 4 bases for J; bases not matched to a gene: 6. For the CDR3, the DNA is TGCGCCAGCAGCCGCCGGGGACAGGGGAGCACTGAAGCTTTCTTT. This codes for CASSRRGQGSTEAFF.

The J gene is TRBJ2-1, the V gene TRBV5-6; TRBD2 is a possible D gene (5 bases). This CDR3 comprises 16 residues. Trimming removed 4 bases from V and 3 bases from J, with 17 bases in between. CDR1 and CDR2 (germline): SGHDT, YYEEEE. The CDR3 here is CASSREGRLGYNEQFF. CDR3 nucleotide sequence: TGTGCCAGCAGCCGCGAGGGCAGGCTAGGCTACAATGAGCAGTTCTTC.

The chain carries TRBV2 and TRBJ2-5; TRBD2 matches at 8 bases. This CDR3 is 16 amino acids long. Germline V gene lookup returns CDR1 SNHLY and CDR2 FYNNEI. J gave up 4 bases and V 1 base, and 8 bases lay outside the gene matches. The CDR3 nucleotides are TGTGCCAGCAGTGAAGGACTGCGGGGGGCCGCAGAGACCCAGTACTTC. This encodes CASSEGLRGAAETQYF.